The source of this T cell receptor (beta chain) is a study of early T cells in non-severe SARS-CoV-2 infection. Across the whole study: The chains were unpaired, and the sequenced material was bulk RNA from unsorted whole blood. Study findings and constraints: Sequences matched to VDJdb favored anti-spike CD8 responses, while private and CD4 specificities were missed.

A few counts support this clonotype. The target antigen is unknown. CDR1 is SGHTA and CDR2 is FQGTGA in the germline V gene. The CDR3 loop spans 13 amino acids. V was clipped by 5 bases and J by 4 bases, with 9 bases between them. Individual cDNA molecules each received unique molecular identifiers attached to them. MiXCR was run by TCRdb on the 5' RACE reads, yielding one entry per CDR3 protein. The table has 60,000 or so distinct CDR3 sequences, 8% to 9% seen once. Sequencing was carried out using whole blood. This TCR came from an adult who was a healthcare worker with PCR-confirmed SARS-CoV-2 infection or an uninfected control (not recorded which). The chain carries TRBV7-3 and TRBJ2-1; D is ambiguous. The CDR3 reads CASSGDPYNEQFF. The CDR3, as DNA: TGTGCCAGCAGCGGTGACCCGTACAATGAGCAGTTCTTC.